This entry is about one T cell receptor (beta chain). The antigen remains unidentified. This specimen belongs to a study of cytomegalovirus exposure and HLA in healthy donors. Points from the study as a whole: Later analysis placed DRB1 highest and HLA-C lowest in TCR association rates, which differed by HLA locus. An assumption of roughly uniform sequencing depth across donors underlay the presence/absence analyses. As a later analysis showed, several of the most significant clusters appeared to be linked to common viral pathogens.

Amplification used 60 Vbeta primers and 13 Jbeta primers. Profiled with immunoSEQ multiplex PCR; TCRdb holds only in-frame clones, not every one. The sample shows some 150,000 clones, approximately 72% of them seen only once. The sequence was collected from a human donor in good health. The sample comprised PBMCs.

The CDR3 is CAWSVLGQGMTLNTEAFF. CDR3 coding DNA: TGTGCCTGGAGTGTACTCGGACAGGGGATGACTCTGAACACTGAAGCTTTCTTT. The V call is TRBV30, the J call TRBJ1-1; 9 positions agree with TRBD1. The germline V gene has CDR1 GTSNPN and CDR2 SVGIG (reference sequence). CDR3 length: 18 residues. V shed 0 bases, J shed 0 bases, and the junction held 11 bases outside the gene matches.